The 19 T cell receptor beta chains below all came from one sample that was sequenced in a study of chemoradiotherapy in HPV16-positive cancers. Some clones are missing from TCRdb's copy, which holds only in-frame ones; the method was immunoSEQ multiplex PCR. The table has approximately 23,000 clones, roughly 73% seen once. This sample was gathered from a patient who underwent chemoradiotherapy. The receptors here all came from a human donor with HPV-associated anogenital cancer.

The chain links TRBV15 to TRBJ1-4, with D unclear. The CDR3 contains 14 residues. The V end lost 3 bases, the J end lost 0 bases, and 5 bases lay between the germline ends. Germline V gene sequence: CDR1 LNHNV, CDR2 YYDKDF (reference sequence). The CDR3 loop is CATSRAATNEKLFF. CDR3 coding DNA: TGTGCCACCAGCAGGGCTGCAACTAATGAAAAACTGTTTTTT.

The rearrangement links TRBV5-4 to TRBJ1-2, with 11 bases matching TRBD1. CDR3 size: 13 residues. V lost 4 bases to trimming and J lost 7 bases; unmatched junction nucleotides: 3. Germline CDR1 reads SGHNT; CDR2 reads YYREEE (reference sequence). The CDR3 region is CASSRGQGGGYTF. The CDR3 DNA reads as TGTGCCAGCAGCCGGGGACAGGGGGGTGGCTACACCTTC.

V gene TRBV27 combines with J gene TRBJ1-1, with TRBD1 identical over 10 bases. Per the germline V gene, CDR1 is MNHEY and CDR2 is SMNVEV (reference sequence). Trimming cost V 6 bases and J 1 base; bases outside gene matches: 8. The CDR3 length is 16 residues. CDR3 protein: CASSSDRGRGNTEAFF. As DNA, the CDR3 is TGTGCCAGCAGCTCTGACAGGGGGCGAGGGAACACTGAAGCTTTCTTT.

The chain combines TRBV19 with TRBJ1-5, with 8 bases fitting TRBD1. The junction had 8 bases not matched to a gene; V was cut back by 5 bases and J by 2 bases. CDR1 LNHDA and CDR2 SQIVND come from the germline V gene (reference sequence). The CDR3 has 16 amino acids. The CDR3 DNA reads TGTGCCAGTAGTCCCCAGGGGGCGCGAGGCAATCAGCCCCAGCATTTT. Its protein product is CASSPQGARGNQPQHF.

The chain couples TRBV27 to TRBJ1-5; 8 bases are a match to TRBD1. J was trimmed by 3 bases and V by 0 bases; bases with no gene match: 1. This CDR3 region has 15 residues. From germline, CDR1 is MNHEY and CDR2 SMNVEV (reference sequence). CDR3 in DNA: TGTGCCAGCAGTTTATCGACAGGGGTCAATCAGCCCCAGCATTTT. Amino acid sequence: CASSLSTGVNQPQHF.

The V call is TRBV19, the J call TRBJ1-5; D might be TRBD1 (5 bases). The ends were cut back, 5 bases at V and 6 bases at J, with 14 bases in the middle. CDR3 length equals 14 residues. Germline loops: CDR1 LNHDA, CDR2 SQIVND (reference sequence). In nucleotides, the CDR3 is TGTGCCAGTAGTTCAGGGATTAGGGGTCAGCCCCAGCATTTT. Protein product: CASSSGIRGQPQHF.

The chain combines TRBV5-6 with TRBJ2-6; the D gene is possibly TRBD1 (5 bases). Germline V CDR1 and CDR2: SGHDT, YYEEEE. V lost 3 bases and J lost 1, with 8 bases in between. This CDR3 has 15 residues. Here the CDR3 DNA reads TGTGCCAGCAGCTACAGGAATTCTGGGGCCAACGTCCTGACTTTC. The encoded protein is CASSYRNSGANVLTF.

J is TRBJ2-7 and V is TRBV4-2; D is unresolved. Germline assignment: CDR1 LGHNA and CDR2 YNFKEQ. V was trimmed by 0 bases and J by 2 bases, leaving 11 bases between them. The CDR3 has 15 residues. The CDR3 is CASSQDLGFTYEQYF. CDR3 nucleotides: TGTGCCAGCAGCCAAGATCTGGGATTTACCTACGAGCAGTACTTC.

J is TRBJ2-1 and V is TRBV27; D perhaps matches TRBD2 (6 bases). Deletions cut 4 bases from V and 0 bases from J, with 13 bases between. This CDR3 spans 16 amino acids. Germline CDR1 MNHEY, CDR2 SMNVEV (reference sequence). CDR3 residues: CASSWRAMSSYNEQFF. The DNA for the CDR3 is TGTGCCAGCAGTTGGAGGGCTATGAGCTCCTACAATGAGCAGTTCTTC.

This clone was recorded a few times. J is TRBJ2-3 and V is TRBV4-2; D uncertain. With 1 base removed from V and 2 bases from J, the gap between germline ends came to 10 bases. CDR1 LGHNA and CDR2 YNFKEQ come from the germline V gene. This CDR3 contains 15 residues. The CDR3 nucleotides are TGTGCCAGCAGCCAAGTCGACTCCGACACAGATACGCAGTATTTT. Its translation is CASSQVDSDTDTQYF.

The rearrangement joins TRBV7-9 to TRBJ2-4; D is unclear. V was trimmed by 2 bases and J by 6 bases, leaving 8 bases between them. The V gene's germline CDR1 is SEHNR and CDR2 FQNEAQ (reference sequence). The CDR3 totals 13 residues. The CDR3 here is CASSLQSRNIQYF. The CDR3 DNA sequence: TGTGCCAGCAGCTTACAAAGTAGAAACATTCAGTACTTC. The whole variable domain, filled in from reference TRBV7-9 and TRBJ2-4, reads DTGVSQNPRHKITKRGQNVTFRCDPISEHNRLYWYRQTLGQGPEFLTYFQNEAQLEKSRLLSDRFSAERPKGSFSTLEIQRTEQGDSAMYLCASSLQSRNIQYFGAGTRLSVL.

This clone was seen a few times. CDR3 protein: CASSVQGAYGYTF. In DNA, the CDR3 is TGTGCCAGCAGCGTACAGGGGGCCTATGGCTACACCTTC. The gene calls are TRBV9 and TRBJ1-2; 8 bases line up with TRBD1. V dropped 1 base and J dropped 4; count of bases not matched to a gene: 0. CDR3 length: 13 amino acids. Germline values: CDR1 SGDLS, CDR2 YYNGEE.

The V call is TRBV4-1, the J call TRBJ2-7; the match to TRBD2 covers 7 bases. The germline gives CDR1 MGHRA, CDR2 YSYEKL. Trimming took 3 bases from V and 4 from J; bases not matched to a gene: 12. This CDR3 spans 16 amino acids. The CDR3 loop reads CASSQLSGDPIYEQYF. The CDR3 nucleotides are TGCGCCAGCAGCCAGCTAAGCGGGGACCCGATTTACGAGCAGTACTTC.

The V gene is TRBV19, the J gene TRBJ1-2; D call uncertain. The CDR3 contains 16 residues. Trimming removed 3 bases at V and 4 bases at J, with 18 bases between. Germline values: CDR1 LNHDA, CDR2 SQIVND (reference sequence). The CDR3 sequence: CASSIMQAPNIYGYTF. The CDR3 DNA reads TGTGCCAGTAGTATTATGCAAGCCCCCAATATCTATGGCTACACCTTC.

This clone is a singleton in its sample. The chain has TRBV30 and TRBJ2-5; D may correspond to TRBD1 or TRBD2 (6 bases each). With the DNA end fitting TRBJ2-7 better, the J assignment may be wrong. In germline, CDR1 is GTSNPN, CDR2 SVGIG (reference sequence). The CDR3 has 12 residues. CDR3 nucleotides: TGTGCCTGGAGTGGCGGGACAAACGAGCAGTACTTC. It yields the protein CAWSGGTNEQYF.

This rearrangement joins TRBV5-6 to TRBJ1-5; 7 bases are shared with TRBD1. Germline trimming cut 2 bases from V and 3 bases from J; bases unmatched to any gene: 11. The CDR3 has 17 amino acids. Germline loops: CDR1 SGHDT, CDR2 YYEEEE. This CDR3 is CASSFFRTTGNNQPQHF. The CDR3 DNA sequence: TGTGCCAGCAGCTTTTTCCGGACGACAGGGAACAATCAGCCCCAGCATTTT.

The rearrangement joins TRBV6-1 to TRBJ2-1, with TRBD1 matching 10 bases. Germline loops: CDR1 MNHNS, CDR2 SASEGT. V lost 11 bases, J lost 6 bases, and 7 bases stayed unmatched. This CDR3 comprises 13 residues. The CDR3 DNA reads TGTGCCGCTGGGACAGGGGCCCGCAATGAGCAGTTCTTC. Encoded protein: CAAGTGARNEQFF.

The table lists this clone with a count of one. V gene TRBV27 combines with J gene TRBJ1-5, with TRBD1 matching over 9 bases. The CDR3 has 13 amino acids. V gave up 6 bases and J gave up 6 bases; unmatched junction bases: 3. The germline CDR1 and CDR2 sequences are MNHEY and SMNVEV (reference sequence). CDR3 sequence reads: CASSKDRGQPQHF. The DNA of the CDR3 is TGTGCCAGCAGCAAGGACAGGGGTCAGCCCCAGCATTTT.

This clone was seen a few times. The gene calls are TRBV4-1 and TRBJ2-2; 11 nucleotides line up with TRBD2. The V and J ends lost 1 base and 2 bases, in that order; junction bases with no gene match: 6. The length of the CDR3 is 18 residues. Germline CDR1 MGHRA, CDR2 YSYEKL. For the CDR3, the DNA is TGCGCCAGCAGCCAAGTACCTAGCGGGGGGCTTAACACCGGGGAGCTGTTTTTT. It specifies CASSQVPSGGLNTGELFF.